The rows below give T cell receptor beta chains drawn from one sample of a study of blood T cell repertoires in COVID-19. TCRdb keeps only in-frame clones here, not all; method: immunoSEQ multiplex PCR. The profile shows 150,000 to 200,000 clones, approximately 86% of them singletons. The sample was peripheral blood. These receptors were obtained from a man aged 60-69 years with acute or convalescent COVID-19. Each CDR3 is given with its conserved first and last residue. Each record gives: D gene, J gene, V gene, clone size, CDR3 protein, CDR3 DNA. D genes are given only for firm matches. Size tells how often a clone was seen (once, few, many) or the class of an expanded clone, and some rows leave it out.

>TRBD2|TRBJ2-5|TRBV2|-
CASRPVTGLAGDGETQYF
TGTGCCAGCAGGCCCGTTACTGGACTAGCGGGAGACGGAGAGACCCAGTACTTC
>-|TRBJ2-7|TRBV24-1|-
CATSDTSGQGNEQYF
TGTGCCACCAGTGATACGTCTGGGCAGGGTAACGAGCAGTACTTC
>TRBD1|TRBJ1-2|TRBV10-1|-
CASSDQGQPPYGYTF
TGCGCCAGCAGTGACCAGGGACAGCCACCCTATGGCTACACCTTC
>TRBD2|TRBJ2-3|TRBV4-1|-
CASSPWTSLSDTQYF
TGCGCCAGCAGCCCGTGGACTAGCTTATCAGATACGCAGTATTTT
>TRBD2|TRBJ2-3|TRBV3-1/TRBV3-2|once
CASSQPSGAPTDTQYF
TGTGCCAGCAGCCAACCTAGCGGGGCCCCCACAGATACGCAGTATTTT
>TRBD2|TRBJ2-4|TRBV3-1/TRBV3-2|once
CASSQATSGRASQNIQYF
TGTGCCAGCAGCCAAGCAACTAGCGGGAGGGCCAGTCAAAACATTCAGTACTTC
>-|TRBJ1-2|TRBV5-1|-
CASSSGMGGGYTF
TGCGCCAGCAGCTCGGGAATGGGGGGTGGCTACACCTTC
>-|TRBJ2-2|TRBV6-6|-
CASSSPALRQAGELFF
TGTGCCAGCAGTTCCCCGGCGCTACGACAGGCCGGGGAGCTGTTTTTT
>TRBD1|TRBJ2-7|TRBV5-1|-
CASSTPGQAYGEQYF
TGCGCCAGCAGCACCCCGGGACAGGCCTACGGGGAGCAGTACTTC
>-|TRBJ1-2|TRBV6-5|-
CASSYGPGAGYGYTF
TGTGCCAGCAGTTACGGGCCAGGGGCGGGCTATGGCTACACCTTC
>-|TRBJ1-2|TRBV5-1|once
CASSPGGNYGYTF
TGCGCCAGCAGCCCCGGGGGAAACTATGGCTACACCTTC
>-|TRBJ1-4|TRBV11-2|-
CASSLAVLPGDENEKLFF
TGTGCCAGCAGCTTAGCTGTCCTTCCCGGGGATGAGAATGAAAAACTGTTTTTT
>TRBD1|TRBJ2-3|TRBV28|-
CASRTTGDGTDTQYF
TGTGCCAGCAGAACGACAGGGGATGGCACAGATACGCAGTATTTT
>TRBD1|TRBJ1-1|TRBV3-1/TRBV3-2|once
CASSLRDSRNTEAFF
TGTGCCAGCAGCCTGAGGGACAGCAGGAACACTGAAGCTTTCTTT
>-|TRBJ2-1|TRBV28|-
CASSFTYNEQFF
TGTGCCAGCAGTTTCACCTACAATGAGCAGTTCTTC